The 18 T cell receptor beta chains listed next were all sequenced from one sample in a study of shared clonotypes between healthy human individuals (dated by TCRdb to 2020 to 2021). Preparation of the library involved the immunoSEQ multiplex PCR assay. TCRdb limited this immuneACCESS table to in-frame rearrangements with V and J called. A share of clones is missing; checked studies link under half to unresolved V genes, and the rest is unexplained. The table for this sample lists approximately 1.4 million clones; 95% to 99% of them were counted only once. Together, the top ten hold approximately 0.44% of the sample. The specimen sequenced was naive CD4+ T cells sorted from blood. Per the publication, the cell subset or site label means: CD45RA+ positively selected. Source of these receptors: a man aged 25-45 years in good health.

This clone was recorded once. This chain links TRBV14 with TRBJ2-1, with 7 bases fitting TRBD2. From germline, CDR1 is SGHDN and CDR2 FVKESK. The CDR3 consists of 16 residues. Losses at the gene ends were 5 bases for V and 4 bases for J; bases not matched to a gene: 11. The CDR3 DNA follows: TGTGCCAGCAGCAATTCCTGGCGGGAGCTGTACAATGAGCAGTTCTTC. Its protein product is CASSNSWRELYNEQFF.

The V call is TRBV30, the J call TRBJ2-1; no definite D call. This CDR3 is 11 amino acids long. Germline loops: CDR1 GTSNPN, CDR2 SVGIG (reference sequence). Trimming pared 4 bases from V and 15 bases from J, leaving 16 bases between. The CDR3 sequence is CAWTLAGSLFF. The CDR3 region has the DNA TGTGCCTGGACCCTTGCCGGTTCTCTGTTCTTC. Complete variable domain (other parts from reference TRBV30 and TRBJ2-1): SQTIHQWPATLVQPVGSPLSLECTVEGTSNPNLYWYRQAAGRGLQLLFYSVGIGQISSEVPQNLSASRPQDRQFILSSKKLLLSDSGFYLCAWTLAGSLFFGPGTRLTVL.

In this sample, this clone turned up once. This chain uses TRBV4-3 with TRBJ2-5; D is possibly TRBD1 (5 bases). V was cut by 0 bases and J by 2 bases, with 10 bases left in between. This CDR3 comprises 15 residues. Germline CDR1 LGHNA, CDR2 YSLEER. CDR3 amino acids: CASSQDGQGQETQYF. The CDR3 region has the DNA TGCGCCAGCAGCCAAGATGGGCAGGGTCAAGAGACCCAGTACTTC.

The chain joins TRBV7-9 to TRBJ1-2; D may be TRBD1 (6 bases). Trimming removed 5 bases from V and 6 bases from J, with 16 bases in between. This CDR3 is built from 14 residues. Germline-derived CDR1 and CDR2 are SEHNR and FQNEAQ (reference sequence). CDR3 residues: CASSPKEGDDGYTF. CDR3 bases: TGTGCCAGCAGCCCAAAGGAGGGGGATGATGGCTACACCTTC.

The chain is built from TRBV25-1 and TRBJ2-1; 12 nucleotides match TRBD2. Germline loops: CDR1 MGHDK, CDR2 SYGVNS. Trimming took 4 bases from V and 7 from J; bases not matched to a gene: 11. This CDR3 spans 17 amino acids. The CDR3 reads CASSVSLGLAGSNEQFF. CDR3 nucleotide sequence: TGTGCCAGCAGTGTCTCCCTCGGACTAGCGGGATCTAATGAGCAGTTCTTC.

The chain uses TRBV5-1 and TRBJ1-1; 8 bases map to TRBD1. The CDR3 is 14 residues long. V shed 0 bases, J shed 8 bases, and the junction held 6 bases outside the gene matches. From germline, CDR1 is SGHRS and CDR2 YFSETQ. The CDR3 DNA reads TGCGCCAGCAGCTTGGTTGCAGGGGGCCCCGAAGCTTTCTTT. Translated, it gives CASSLVAGGPEAFF.

V and J are TRBV7-7 and TRBJ2-5; D gene unclear. Germline CDR1 reads SSHAT; CDR2 reads FNYEAQ (reference sequence). The CDR3 loop spans 13 amino acids. The CDR3 nucleotides read TGTGCTAGTAGTCTCGGTACCCAAGAGACCCAGTACTTC. It translates to CASSLGTQETQYF.

This clone has just one count. The J gene is TRBJ2-2, the V gene TRBV6-5, with a tentative D call TRBD2 (5 bases). This CDR3 has 15 residues. V dropped 6 bases and J dropped 7 bases, with 18 bases sitting between them. Germline V gene sequence: CDR1 MNHEY, CDR2 SVGAGI. DNA for the CDR3: TGTGCCAGCAGCTCCCCGGGAAGCTGGGGCGGGGAGCTGTTTTTT. Its translation: CASSSPGSWGGELFF.

The chain carries TRBV5-4 and TRBJ2-1; tentative D call: TRBD2 (6 bases). The V and J ends lost 4 bases and 6 bases respectively, with 14 bases between them. The CDR3 totals 14 residues. Germline-derived CDR1 and CDR2 are SGHNT and YYREEE (reference sequence). This CDR3 reads CASSARAGTNEQFF. The CDR3 nucleotides are TGTGCCAGCAGCGCGAGGGCGGGAACCAATGAGCAGTTCTTC.

The CDR3 sequence is CAISVRDDQFF. Here the CDR3 DNA reads TGTGCCATCAGTGTTAGGGACGATCAGTTCTTC. The chain recombines TRBV10-3 with TRBJ2-1; either TRBD1 or TRBD2 may supply D (5 bases each). V was trimmed by 4 bases and J by 13 bases, leaving 11 bases between them. The germline V gene encodes CDR1 ENHRY and CDR2 SYGVKD. This CDR3 is 11 amino acids long.

This chain connects TRBV10-3 to TRBJ2-5; 9 nucleotides line up with TRBD1. This CDR3 has 14 amino acids. Trimming took 10 bases from V and 5 from J; bases not matched to a gene: 11. From germline, CDR1 is ENHRY and CDR2 SYGVKD. Here the CDR3 DNA reads TGTGCCACCGCTACAGGGGGCGGTTCCGAGACCCAGTACTTC. Amino acid sequence: CATATGGGSETQYF.

The chain has TRBV18 and TRBJ2-7; 9 positions agree with TRBD1. CDR1 KGHSH and CDR2 LQKENI come from the germline V gene. The CDR3 covers 18 residues. With 3 bases clipped from V and 0 bases from J, the junction kept 12 bases outside the gene matches. CDR3 sequence reads: CASSPGDRGNHFSYEQYF. The CDR3, as DNA: TGTGCCAGCTCACCGGGAGACAGGGGGAATCATTTCTCCTACGAGCAGTACTTC. The entire variable domain, with the rest obtained from reference TRBV18 and TRBJ2-7, is as follows: NAGVMQNPRHLVRRRGQEARLRCSPMKGHSHVYWYRQLPEEGLKFMVYLQKENIIDESGMPKERFSAEFPKEGPSILRIQQVVRGDSAAYFCASSPGDRGNHFSYEQYFGPGTRLTVT.

The chain is built from TRBV5-1 and TRBJ2-7, with TRBD2 matching 8 bases. The CDR3 runs to 16 residues. The junction had 9 bases not matched to a gene; V was cut back by 4 bases and J by 0 bases. CDR1 and CDR2 from the germline V gene are SGHRS and YFSETQ. CDR3 sequence reads: CASSVYVTSDSYEQYF. CDR3 DNA sequence: TGCGCCAGCAGCGTGTACGTGACTAGCGACTCCTACGAGCAGTACTTC.

The chain couples TRBV14 to TRBJ2-7; D not certain. V lost 0 bases and J lost 3, with 12 bases in between. CDR1 and CDR2 from the germline V gene are SGHDN and FVKESK. There are 15 residues in the CDR3. Here the CDR3 reads CASSQEQVGFYEQYF. The CDR3 DNA sequence: TGTGCCAGCAGCCAAGAGCAGGTTGGATTCTACGAGCAGTACTTC.

As for this clone: Distinct nucleotide sequences in the sample also encode this CDR3. This chain uses TRBV6-5 with TRBJ1-1; D perhaps matches TRBD1 (5 bases). The CDR3 contains 13 residues. Trimming took off 7 bases at V and 2 bases at J, with 11 bases between the two ends. The germline gives CDR1 MNHEY, CDR2 SVGAGI. Here the CDR3 DNA reads TGTGCCAGCAAGTCAGACAGCAACACTGAAGCTTTCTTT. Encoded protein: CASKSDSNTEAFF.

The chain couples TRBV30 to TRBJ1-4; D not certain. The CDR3 length is 12 residues. Trimming took 2 bases from V and 8 from J, leaving 9 bases between them. The germline V gene encodes CDR1 GTSNPN and CDR2 SVGIG (reference sequence). The CDR3 is CAWSLRGEKLFF. The DNA of the CDR3 is TGTGCCTGGAGTTTGCGTGGGGAAAAACTGTTTTTT.

CDR3 residues: CASSAGLDYNEQFF. CDR3 DNA sequence: TGCGCCAGCAGTGCGGGACTAGATTACAATGAGCAGTTCTTC. The V and J genes are TRBV10-1 and TRBJ2-1; the match to TRBD2 covers 8 bases. Germline values: CDR1 WNHNN, CDR2 SYGVQD (reference sequence). This CDR3 spans 14 amino acids. J gave up 4 bases and V 4 bases, and 3 bases lay outside the gene matches.

The V and J genes are TRBV5-1 and TRBJ2-7; the match to TRBD1 covers 9 bases. Germline V gene data show CDR1 as SGHRS and CDR2 as YFSETQ. The V gene end was trimmed by 4 bases and the J gene end by 3 bases; junction bases not matched to a gene: 5. This CDR3 comprises 14 residues. CDR3 coding DNA: TGCGCCAGCAGCAGGCCGGACAGGGGCTACGAGCAGTACTTC. Encoded protein: CASSRPDRGYEQYF.